This entry lists 17 T cell receptor beta chains sequenced from one sample in a study of spatial heterogeneity in lung cancer. TCRdb analysed the 5' RACE reads with MiXCR anew, one entry per CDR3 protein. The repertoire holds about 82,000 distinct CDR3 sequences, roughly 12% seen once, with 4.6% in the top ten. The time point here: sample taken at primary tumor resection. Unsorted tumor, nontumor lung tissue or cryopreserved PBMC supplied the whole RNA. Sequenced here: PBMCs, sampled at surgery. These receptors were obtained from a male donor with early-stage non-small cell lung cancer.

With respect to this clonotype: A much larger clone lies a single base off, so this may be a read error. The chain has TRBV20-1 and TRBJ2-3; no firm D call. This CDR3 region has 12 residues. Germline values: CDR1 DFQATT, CDR2 SNEGSKA (reference sequence). The V end was cut by 4 bases, the J end by 6 bases, with 11 bases between. CDR3 in amino acids: CSATLEPDTQYF. CDR3 DNA: TGCAGTGCTACCCTAGAGCCCGATACGCAGTATTTT.

This clonotype was detected many times. The CDR3 DNA follows: TGTGCCAGCAGCCAAACTCCGGGACAGGGGAAATCTTATTATGGCTACACCTTC. It yields the protein CASSQTPGQGKSYYGYTF. V usage is TRBV14 and J usage is TRBJ1-2, with TRBD1 matching 10 bases. Trimming removed 2 bases from V and 5 bases from J; junction bases left unmatched: 14. This CDR3 spans 18 amino acids. Per germline, CDR1 SGHDN and CDR2 FVKESK.

This clonotype was counted a few times. The J gene is TRBJ2-5, the V gene TRBV11-2; TRBD2 aligns across 7 bases. This CDR3 contains 17 residues. Germline loops: CDR1 SGHAT, CDR2 FQNNGV. V lost 5 bases, J lost 2 bases, and 14 bases stayed unmatched. CDR3 bases: TGTGCCAGCAGCGCGCTAGCGGTTCTAAGGGGACAAGAGACCCAGTACTTC. Its translation: CASSALAVLRGQETQYF. The full variable domain, rest sourced from reference TRBV11-2 and TRBJ2-5, is EAGVAQSPRYKIIEKRQSVAFWCNPISGHATLYWYQQILGQGPKLLIQFQNNGVVDDSQLPKDRFSAERLKGVDSTLKIQPAKLEDSAVYLCASSALAVLRGQETQYFGPGTRLLVL.

The chain carries TRBV20-1 and TRBJ1-5; 7 nucleotides align to TRBD1. J gave up 4 bases and V 5 bases, and 8 bases lay outside the gene matches. CDR3 length equals 14 residues. Germline CDR1 is DFQATT and CDR2 is SNEGSKA (reference sequence). CDR3 DNA: TGCAGTGCTCCAGGGGACAGATGGAATCAGCCCCAGCATTTT. It codes for CSAPGDRWNQPQHF.

The chain is built from TRBV5-1 and TRBJ2-5, with 8 bases identical to TRBD1. Per germline, CDR1 SGHRS and CDR2 YFSETQ. CDR3 length equals 15 residues. V shed 1 base and J 3 bases; nucleotides not matched to a gene: 5. CDR3 loop: CASSLNPGQEETQYF. Here the CDR3 DNA reads TGCGCCAGCAGCTTGAACCCGGGACAGGAAGAGACCCAGTACTTC. The whole variable domain, remainder taken from reference TRBV5-1 and TRBJ2-5, is KAGVTQTPRYLIKTRGQQVTLSCSPISGHRSVSWYQQTPGQGLQFLFEYFSETQRNKGNFPGRFSGRQFSNSRSEMNVSTLELGDSALYLCASSLNPGQEETQYFGPGTRLLVL.

This CDR3 is CASSLEASSTEAFF. DNA of the CDR3: TGTGCCAGCAGCTTAGAGGCCAGTTCGACTGAAGCTTTCTTT. The chain uses TRBV7-9 and TRBJ1-1; D not certain. This CDR3 region has 14 residues. The ends were cut back, 1 base at V and 5 bases at J, with 11 bases in the middle. Germline V gene lookup returns CDR1 SEHNR and CDR2 FQNEAQ (reference sequence).

This chain joins TRBV7-9 and TRBJ2-3; D remains unclear. This CDR3 comprises 13 residues. Trimming removed 6 bases from V and 1 base from J, with 8 bases in between. Germline CDR1 and CDR2: SEHNR and FQNEAQ (reference sequence). The CDR3 sequence is CASSSGRTDTQYF. CDR3 sequence (DNA): TGTGCCAGCAGTTCCGGTCGCACAGATACGCAGTATTTT.

V gene TRBV20-1 combines with J gene TRBJ2-1, with unresolved D. V shed 2 bases and J shed 4 bases, with 15 bases lying between them. The CDR3 contains 15 residues. The germline V gene encodes CDR1 DFQATT and CDR2 SNEGSKA (reference sequence). CDR3 in DNA: TGCAGTGCTAGAAAGTTGTCGGGCTTTTACAATGAGCAGTTCTTC. Translating it yields CSARKLSGFYNEQFF.

In its sample, this clonotype was seen a few times. The chain's CDR3 is CASSFRASGGPLAKNIQYF. CDR3 sequence (DNA): TGTGCCAGCAGCTTCAGGGCTAGCGGGGGGCCTCTAGCCAAAAACATTCAGTACTTC. The chain recombines TRBV5-4 with TRBJ2-4, with TRBD2 identical over 11 bases. Unmatched junction bases numbered 10, after V lost 2 bases and J lost 0 bases. The CDR3 runs to 19 residues. The germline V gene has CDR1 SGHNT and CDR2 YYREEE (reference sequence).

This clonotype was picked up a small number of times. J is TRBJ1-1 and V is TRBV29-1; 7 bases align to TRBD1. The CDR3 spans 14 residues. V gave up 6 bases and J gave up 2 bases; unmatched junction bases: 9. Germline CDR1 SQVTM, CDR2 ANQGSEA. The CDR3 loop reads CSVARNRGNTEAFF. DNA for the CDR3: TGCAGCGTCGCCCGTAACAGGGGAAACACTGAAGCTTTCTTT.

Ten or more counts support this clonotype. V usage is TRBV3-1 and J usage is TRBJ1-1, with a weak D call TRBD1 (5 bases). Per the germline V gene, CDR1 is LGHDT and CDR2 is YNNKEL (reference sequence). V lost 8 bases to trimming and J lost 0 bases, with 10 bases between them. The CDR3 totals 13 residues. The CDR3: CASARGLNTEAFF. The DNA of the CDR3 is TGTGCCAGCGCCCGGGGCTTGAACACTGAAGCTTTCTTT.

This sequence joins TRBV3-1 and TRBJ1-4; perhaps TRBD1 as D (5 bases). The CDR3 has 13 amino acids. From germline, CDR1 is LGHDT and CDR2 YNNKEL (reference sequence). Trimming pared 1 base from V and 14 bases from J, leaving 14 bases between. CDR3 sequence reads: CASSQGGGADLFF. CDR3 in DNA: TGTGCCAGCAGCCAAGGTGGCGGGGCAGACCTGTTTTTT.

This clonotype was counted between two and nine times. The V call is TRBV7-9, the J call TRBJ1-5, with 8 bases aligning to TRBD1. CDR1 SEHNR and CDR2 FQNEAQ come from the germline V gene (reference sequence). Unmatched junction bases numbered 10, after V lost 6 bases and J lost 15 bases. The length of the CDR3 is 12 residues. This CDR3 is CASSPGQGAPHF. The CDR3 DNA reads as TGTGCCAGCAGTCCCGGGCAGGGGGCGCCGCATTTT. Together with reference TRBV7-9 and TRBJ1-5, the CDR3 gives the full variable domain: DTGVSQNPRHKITKRGQNVTFRCDPISEHNRLYWYRQTLGQGPEFLTYFQNEAQLEKSRLLSDRFSAERPKGSFSTLEIQRTEQGDSAMYLCASSPGQGAPHFGDGTRLSIL.

The V and J genes are TRBV20-1 and TRBJ1-1; no clear D gene. This CDR3 has 14 amino acids. Germline-derived CDR1 and CDR2 are DFQATT and SNEGSKA (reference sequence). V was pared by 4 bases and J by 0 bases, with 12 bases between. Here the CDR3 reads CSAMRASMNTEAFF. Written as DNA, the CDR3 is TGCAGTGCTATGAGGGCCTCCATGAACACTGAAGCTTTCTTT.

This clonotype was detected a few times. The chain links TRBV5-1 to TRBJ2-4; the D gene could be TRBD1 or TRBD2 (5 bases each). Per the germline V gene, CDR1 is SGHRS and CDR2 is YFSETQ. The CDR3 is made up of 15 amino acids. The germline V and J ends were trimmed by 4 bases and 0 bases, with 11 bases remaining between them. The CDR3 is CASSPGAVAKNIQYF. CDR3 nucleotide sequence: TGCGCCAGCAGCCCCGGGGCGGTAGCCAAAAACATTCAGTACTTC.

This clonotype came up a few times. The J gene is TRBJ2-1, the V gene TRBV7-9; D gene uncertain. This CDR3 spans 16 amino acids. Trimming removed 0 bases from V and 5 bases from J, with 14 bases in between. Germline CDR1 and CDR2: SEHNR and FQNEAQ (reference sequence). The CDR3: CASSLADLGSDNEQFF. The CDR3 DNA is TGTGCCAGCAGCTTAGCCGACCTGGGTTCGGACAATGAGCAGTTCTTC. Looking up the rest from reference TRBV7-9 and TRBJ2-1 gives the full variable domain: DTGVSQNPRHKITKRGQNVTFRCDPISEHNRLYWYRQTLGQGPEFLTYFQNEAQLEKSRLLSDRFSAERPKGSFSTLEIQRTEQGDSAMYLCASSLADLGSDNEQFFGPGTRLTVL.

This clonotype was picked up many times. CDR3 DNA: TGCAGCGTTGAAAGGCAACGATTGGGGAACACTGAAGCTTTCTTT. Protein sequence: CSVERQRLGNTEAFF. The chain recombines TRBV29-1 with TRBJ1-1; no firm D call. The CDR3 runs to 15 residues. Germline V gene sequence: CDR1 SQVTM, CDR2 ANQGSEA. The V gene lost 2 bases and the J gene lost 1 base, with 14 bases spanning the gap.